The sequence of this T cell receptor beta chain was determined in a study of blood T cell repertoires in COVID-19. Across the study: Acute-phase and convalescent COVID-19 samples originated in the United States, Italy and Spain. Sources were T cells, B-cell-depleted T cells, or PBMCs; the material itself was cDNA or gDNA.

Authors' methods: The assay estimated nucleated cells by amplifying reference gene primers. Sequencing used immunoSEQ multiplex PCR; TCRdb keeps in-frame clones, though not all of them. That table supplies the V and J calls and clone size; D and trimming were determined from the DNA. This sample carries 20,000 to 25,000 clones, roughly 73% of them seen once, and the ten largest clones take 20%. The CDR3 runs 14 residues. Germline CDR1 and CDR2: SNHLY and FYNNEI. V lost 9 bases and J lost 3, with 16 bases in between. The specimen sequenced was peripheral blood. This TCR derives from a human donor in a cohort sampled during active or convalescent COVID-19. This chain connects TRBV2 to TRBJ2-3; a weak D match, TRBD1 (5 bases). The CDR3 loop reads CASHSPTATDTQYF. DNA of the CDR3: TGTGCCAGTCATTCCCCGACAGCTACAGATACGCAGTATTTT.